This T cell receptor (beta chain) was found in a study of T cell changes during pregnancy in multiple sclerosis (dated by TCRdb to between 2018 and 2021). Context from the whole study: The study looked at changes in the T cell repertoire across pregnancy in women with multiple sclerosis.

The method was the immunoSEQ multiplex PCR assay. TCRdb retrieved this table from immuneACCESS and kept in-frame rearrangements only. Not all clones are present; in checked studies, unresolved V genes account for under half, and no reason is known for the remainder. This sample lists about 84,000 clones; about 94% were detected once. About 0.94% of the sample is held by the ten biggest clonotypes. Inclusive of the bounding cysteine and phenylalanine, the CDR3 is 15 residues long. Only the CDR3 part of the read is kept: 45 bases, read in frame from the first base. V has 11 bases trimmed and J has 2 bases trimmed; junction bases matching no gene number 13. Sequences SNHLY (CDR1) and FYNNEI (CDR2) are obtained from the germline V gene. In the case of this clone: The target of this receptor is not known. No base qualities exist here, and no much larger clone lies one base off it.

The specimen was peripheral blood, collected in the second trimester of pregnancy. The TCR was taken from a female donor in good health, enrolled as a control in a pregnancy study. This receptor chain uses TRBV2 and TRBJ2-7, with 9 central nucleotides matching TRBD2. The CDR3 is CAVGTSLSLAYEQYF. The nucleotides are TGTGCCGTCGGGACTAGCCTATCTCTAGCCTACGAGCAGTACTTC.